A single sample is the source of the 19 T cell receptor beta chains below, sequenced in a study of blood T cell repertoires in COVID-19. Some clones are missing from TCRdb's copy, which holds only in-frame ones; the method was immunoSEQ multiplex PCR. The sample lists about 240,000 clones; about four fifths were seen once. Sequenced sample: peripheral blood. These receptor sequences come from a woman aged 18-29 years with acute or convalescent COVID-19.

This chain joins TRBV25-1 and TRBJ2-1, with 12 bases fitting TRBD2. Germline CDR1 and CDR2: MGHDK and SYGVNS. The CDR3 extends over 18 amino acids. The ends lost 3 bases at V and 3 bases at J; junction bases unmatched: 9. CDR3 sequence (DNA): TGTGCCAGCAGTGATACGACTAGCGGGAGAATTGGCTACAATGAGCAGTTCTTC. Translating it yields CASSDTTSGRIGYNEQFF.

V is TRBV27 and J is TRBJ1-6; D uncertain. Germline lookup yields CDR1 MNHEY and CDR2 SMNVEV (reference sequence). The length of the CDR3 is 13 residues. The V gene lost 4 bases and the J gene lost 9 bases, with 10 bases spanning the gap. CDR3 in DNA: TGTGCCAGCAGTTACGGCGGTGTTTCACCCCTCCACTTT. Protein: CASSYGGVSPLHF.

The rearrangement links TRBV7-9 to TRBJ1-6; 9 nucleotides line up with TRBD1. Germline assignment: CDR1 SEHNR and CDR2 FQNEAQ (reference sequence). The CDR3 length is 15 residues. J was trimmed by 7 bases and V by 4 bases; bases with no gene match: 5. The CDR3 DNA reads as TGTGCCAGCAGCTCGGGACAGGGCCAAAATTCACCCCTCCACTTT. This gives the protein CASSSGQGQNSPLHF.

This chain links TRBV29-1 with TRBJ2-1; 8 positions match TRBD2. The CDR3 has 13 residues. Per germline, CDR1 SQVTM and CDR2 ANQGSEA. The junction had 7 bases not matched to a gene; V was cut back by 3 bases and J by 9 bases. The CDR3 sequence: CSVDVAGFIEQFF. The CDR3 DNA reads as TGCAGCGTTGACGTAGCGGGGTTTATTGAGCAGTTCTTC.

The chain combines TRBV6-5 with TRBJ1-6, with a possible D match to TRBD1 (6 bases). V lost 6 bases, J lost 8 bases, and 11 bases lay in between. There are 13 residues in the CDR3. Germline V CDR1 and CDR2: MNHEY, SVGAGI. In DNA form, the CDR3 reads TGTGCCAGCAGGCAGGGGATGGATTCACCCCTCCACTTT. Its protein product is CASRQGMDSPLHF.

This rearrangement joins TRBV6-5 to TRBJ1-6, with 8 bases fitting TRBD1. The CDR3 runs 14 residues. From germline, CDR1 is MNHEY and CDR2 SVGAGI. Trimming cost V 7 bases and J 3 bases; bases outside gene matches: 2. The CDR3 here is CASTGGSYNSPLHF. As DNA, the CDR3 is TGTGCCAGCACAGGGGGCAGCTATAATTCACCCCTCCACTTT.

The chain links TRBV7-8 to TRBJ2-1; the match to TRBD1 covers 7 bases. The CDR3 covers 14 residues. The V segment lost 3 bases and the J segment 6 bases; nucleotides outside the gene matches: 5. CDR1 and CDR2 (germline): SGHVS, FQNEAQ. The CDR3 DNA reads as TGTGCCAGCAGCTTTTATGCAGGGGGCAATGAGCAGTTCTTC. This translates into CASSFYAGGNEQFF.

The V and J genes are TRBV27 and TRBJ2-3; D possibly corresponds to TRBD1 (6 bases). V dropped 2 bases and J dropped 1 base, with 10 bases sitting between them. Germline V gene lookup returns CDR1 MNHEY and CDR2 SMNVEV (reference sequence). The CDR3 sequence is 15 residues long. The CDR3: CASSLGGAGTDTQYF. CDR3 DNA sequence: TGTGCCAGCAGTTTAGGGGGCGCGGGCACAGATACGCAGTATTTT.

The chain employs TRBV28 and TRBJ2-7, with D tentatively TRBD2 (5 bases). Germline CDR1 and CDR2: MDHEN and SYDVKM. V was clipped by 2 bases and J by 2 bases, with 7 bases between them. This CDR3 comprises 13 residues. The CDR3 sequence is CASSLGLTYEQYF. The CDR3 nucleotides are TGTGCCAGCAGTTTAGGACTCACCTACGAGCAGTACTTC.

V usage is TRBV7-3 and J usage is TRBJ2-1; 7 positions agree with TRBD1. Trimming took 0 bases from V and 7 from J; bases not matched to a gene: 9. There are 16 residues in the CDR3. The germline V gene encodes CDR1 SGHTA and CDR2 FQGTGA. CDR3 nucleotide sequence: TGTGCCAGCAGCTTAACTACCATCGGGACAGCGAATGAGCAGTTCTTC. It specifies CASSLTTIGTANEQFF.

The J gene is TRBJ2-1, the V gene TRBV7-2; weak D call: TRBD2 (5 bases). The CDR3 sequence is 13 residues long. The germline gives CDR1 SGHTA, CDR2 FQGNSA. V lost 1 base, J lost 9 bases, and 10 bases lay in between. CDR3 in amino acids: CASSLGTSGEQFF. CDR3 bases: TGTGCCAGCAGCTTAGGGACTTCGGGTGAGCAGTTCTTC.

The chain joins TRBV5-6 to TRBJ1-4, with D unclear. The germline gives CDR1 SGHDT, CDR2 YYEEEE. Trimming shortened V by 5 bases and J by 11 bases, and 19 bases separated the two germline ends. The CDR3 length is 14 residues. In DNA, the CDR3 is TGTGCCAGCAGTTTTAAGTCTCGTGTAGAGAAACTGTTTTTT. This sequence encodes CASSFKSRVEKLFF.

CDR3 sequence (DNA): TGTGCCAGCAGCCTACCGGGCGGGGACCTAAGGACCCTCCACTTT. Translating gives CASSLPGGDLRTLHF. V is TRBV4-2 and J is TRBJ1-6, with a weak D call TRBD1 (5 bases). The CDR3 contains 15 residues. Between the trimmed V and J ends, which lost 4 bases and 14 bases, there was a span of 21 bases. Germline-derived CDR1 and CDR2 are LGHNA and YNFKEQ.

J is TRBJ2-1 and V is TRBV5-4; 7 nucleotides match TRBD1. The CDR3 consists of 15 residues. The V gene end was trimmed by 0 bases and the J gene end by 5 bases; junction bases not matched to a gene: 5. Germline lookup yields CDR1 SGHNT and CDR2 YYREEE (reference sequence). The CDR3 coding sequence is TGTGCCAGCAGCTTGGGGGGGACAGCCAACAATGAGCAGTTCTTC. Protein sequence: CASSLGGTANNEQFF.

The chain is built from TRBV11-3 and TRBJ1-5; possible D gene TRBD1, 5 bases. Germline assignment: CDR1 SGHNT and CDR2 YENEEA. The CDR3 totals 10 residues. Trimming took off 9 bases at V and 5 bases at J, with 5 bases between the two ends. CDR3 sequence (DNA): TGTGCCAGGGGGCATCAGCCCCAGCATTTT. Translating gives CARGHQPQHF.

The chain carries TRBV19 and TRBJ1-1, with a possible D match to TRBD1 (6 bases). The CDR3 totals 14 residues. V dropped 4 bases and J dropped 3 bases, with 12 bases sitting between them. The germline gives CDR1 LNHDA, CDR2 SQIVND (reference sequence). CDR3 residues: CASSKWTEDTEAFF. DNA of the CDR3: TGTGCCAGTAGTAAATGGACAGAGGACACTGAAGCTTTCTTT.

This clone was seen more than once but under ten times. The chain is built from TRBV29-1 and TRBJ1-1; perhaps TRBD1 as D (5 bases). V lost 5 bases and J 4 bases, leaving 14 bases between the germline ends. CDR1 is SQVTM and CDR2 is ANQGSEA in the germline V gene. This CDR3 has 13 amino acids. CDR3 sequence: CSVSGGVGTEAFF. The DNA for the CDR3 is TGCAGCGTTTCGGGGGGAGTGGGCACTGAAGCTTTCTTT.

V usage is TRBV18 and J usage is TRBJ1-1, with 7 nucleotides matching TRBD1. Looked up from germline, CDR1 is KGHSH and CDR2 is LQKENI. CDR3 length: 15 residues. The V and J ends lost 4 bases and 0 bases, in that order; junction bases with no gene match: 5. CDR3 loop: CASSQGQTMNTEAFF. CDR3 nucleotides: TGTGCCAGCTCACAGGGACAGACAATGAACACTGAAGCTTTCTTT. The complete variable domain, with remaining parts taken from reference TRBV18 and TRBJ1-1, reads NAGVMQNPRHLVRRRGQEARLRCSPMKGHSHVYWYRQLPEEGLKFMVYLQKENIIDESGMPKERFSAEFPKEGPSILRIQQVVRGDSAAYFCASSQGQTMNTEAFFGQGTRLTVV.

V is TRBV7-2 and J is TRBJ1-3; TRBD1 matches 7 bases. V shed 5 bases, J shed 9 bases, and the junction held 10 bases outside the gene matches. Per germline, CDR1 SGHTA and CDR2 FQGNSA. The CDR3 has 14 amino acids. This chain's CDR3 is CASSATGVRGTIYF. The DNA of the CDR3 is TGTGCCAGCAGCGCCACAGGGGTGCGTGGCACCATATATTTT.